The subject of this entry is one T cell receptor (beta chain). RNA was extracted and reverse transcribed into cDNA as the sequencing template. Sequencing was performed with immunoSEQ multiplex PCR; in TCRdb, only in-frame clones are kept and a portion is missing. The sample records 150,000 to 200,000 clones, around three fifths being singletons. The treatment: oral pan-JAK inhibitor, 5-10 mg twice daily. The sample is drawn from a study of CD8+ T cells in alopecia areata. The germline V gene has CDR1 SQVTM and CDR2 ANQGSEA. Trimming took 6 bases from V and 1 from J; bases not matched to a gene: 2. This CDR3 comprises 14 residues.

The TCR was taken from a human donor with alopecia areata. The sequencing here drew on CD4+ T cells sorted from blood, taken at week 24, from a patient treated with tofacitinib. The V call is TRBV29-1, the J call TRBJ2-2; TRBD1 aligns across 10 bases. CDR3 amino acids: CSVGQGRNTGELFF. The CDR3 DNA reads as TGCAGCGTGGGACAGGGGCGGAACACCGGGGAGCTGTTTTTT.